The T cell receptor (beta chain) under discussion was sequenced for a study of long-term antiretroviral therapy in people with HIV (dated by TCRdb to between 2022 and 2023). For the wider study: The earliest samples were collected about a decade before the 2015 WHO recommendation for immediate ART, when ART was typically delayed until CD4 counts fell. A retrospective serial study tested whether ART initiation and durable HIV suppression were associated with changes in peripheral blood TRB repertoire composition and diversity. A total of 192 cryopreserved PBMC samples were contributed to the cohort by 30 adults with confirmed HIV infection, with samples collected serially over a mean of approximately six years (range 1-12). Eleven of the 30 participants with HIV were female. No cross-contamination during QIAcube processing turned up in test extractions that ran a monoclonal T-cell line alongside about 30 polyclonal samples.

As concerns this clone: Its antigen has not been determined. No clone much larger than this one lies a single base away; base qualities are absent.

To be included, a participant needed at least one PBMC sample from before ART initiation plus at least two post-ART samples. All participants with HIV were treated in the United States of America. Cryopreserved samples of about 0.9-11 million PBMC were thawed and washed before DNA extraction. At the time of the earliest PBMC sample for each participant with HIV, ages ranged from about 23 to 60 years. PBMC samples were contributed by each participant from 1-4 timepoints before ART initiation and 2-8 timepoints after ART initiation, with a median of 7 samples. For every participant, serial HIV viral load, CD4+ T-cell count, ART history and demographic data were obtained. A Qiagen kit on a QIAcube was used to extract genomic DNA from unsorted PBMC, with samples processed in batches of 12. What the authors observed across the whole study: Unsorted PBMC were profiled instead of sorted CD4+ and CD8+ T cells because pre-ART samples had limited cell numbers. HIV repertoires had narrower CDR3 length ranges than controls, and the network structure suggested an antigen-experienced repertoire that shifted only slightly toward naive after ART. ART initiation was associated with a significant increase in TRB diversity, but diversity stayed significantly below transplant donor controls even after long-term ART. Since PBMC availability was limited, sequencing covered only the TCR beta chain, with no alpha chain pairing. The samples span the years 2004 to 2017, and the ART regimens used may be less effective than current regimens. No data were available on ART adherence, viral resistance or therapy changes, limiting inferences about post-ART repertoire changes. Expanded TRB clones identified before ART initiation dominated the repertoire at all time points, although this dominance fluctuated and declined in many PLHIV after ART.

Sequencing of the TRB variable region was done with the immunoSEQ hsTCRB v3.0 assay at survey level resolution. The target sequencing depth for TRB was roughly 35,000-50,000 T-cell genomes per sample. TRB libraries were pooled and sequenced on an Illumina MiSeq using a v3 150-cycle kit. On the study's bioinformatics: Repertoire analysis was run in R within a reproducible Nextflow workflow that covered QC, data transformation and analysis. LymphoSeq2, an R package for exploring AIRR-Seq data, was used to implement custom analyses. A handful of samples that produced fewer than 5000 total TRB sequences were removed, so 150 to 200 HIV repertoires were analyzed. Among the 190 or so HIV repertoires that were kept, almost 60 were collected before ART initiation and some 130 were collected after ART initiation. Repertoires were downsampled to 5000 TRB nucleotide sequences, and summary statistics were averaged over 100 downsampling iterations. The analysis kept only TRB sequences whose CDR3 regions were at least seven amino acids long. Two measures captured diversity: a Shannon entropy-derived clonality score and the Gini coefficient. Repertoire networks linked the top 5000 CDR3 amino acid sequences whenever two sequences differed by an edit distance of one. For TRB CDR3 amino acid sequences, GLIPH2 was used to predict antigen specificity groups and MHC restriction. Known CMV, EBV, HIV or tissue antigen associations were flagged by matching CDR3 amino acid sequences against VDJdb and McPAS-TCR. Pre-ART, post-ART and control groups were compared with Wilcoxon signed-rank tests and Holm-Bonferroni correction. TCRdb re-hosts the immuneACCESS table, in-frame sequences only. Its copies lack some clones; in the studies checked, an unresolved V gene accounts for under half of them, and the cause for the rest is not known. That table supplies the V and J calls and clone size; D and trimming were determined from the DNA. Present in this sample are under 9,000 clones, approximately 80% of which were seen just once. The top ten hold 16% of the sample.

V is reduced by 1 base and J by 3 bases, leaving a spacing of 6 bases between them. The CDR3 runs 14 residues from the cysteine to the phenylalanine. Just the 42-base CDR3 DNA is kept, in frame starting at base 1. Sequences MDHEN (CDR1) and SYDVKM (CDR2) are obtained from the germline V gene. This TCR came from a man aged 35 to 55 with HIV. The V and J segments used are TRBV28 and TRBJ2-2, with the D gene not confidently named. The input for sequencing was unsorted PBMCs, taken 0.1 years after starting antiretroviral therapy. The CDR3 region reads CASSLYGDTGELFF. The DNA is as follows: TGTGCCAGCAGTTTATATGGAGACACCGGGGAGCTGTTTTTT.